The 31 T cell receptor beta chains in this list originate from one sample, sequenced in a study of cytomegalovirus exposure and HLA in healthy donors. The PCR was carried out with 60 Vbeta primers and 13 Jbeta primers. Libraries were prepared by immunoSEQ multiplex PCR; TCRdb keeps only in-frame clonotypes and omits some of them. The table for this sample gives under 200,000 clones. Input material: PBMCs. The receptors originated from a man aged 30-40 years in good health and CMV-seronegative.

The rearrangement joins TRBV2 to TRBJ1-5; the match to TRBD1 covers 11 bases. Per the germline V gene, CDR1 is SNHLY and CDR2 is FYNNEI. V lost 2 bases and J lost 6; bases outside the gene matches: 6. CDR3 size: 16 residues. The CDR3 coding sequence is TGTGCCAGCAGTGAAAGGCGGGGACAGGGGGGTCAGCCCCAGCATTTT. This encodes CASSERRGQGGQPQHF.

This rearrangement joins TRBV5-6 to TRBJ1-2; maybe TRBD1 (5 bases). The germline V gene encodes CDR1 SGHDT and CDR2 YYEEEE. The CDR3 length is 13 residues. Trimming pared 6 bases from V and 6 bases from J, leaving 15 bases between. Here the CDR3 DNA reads TGTGCCAGCACCCTGGGGCAGGCGGATGGCTACACCTTC. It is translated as CASTLGQADGYTF.

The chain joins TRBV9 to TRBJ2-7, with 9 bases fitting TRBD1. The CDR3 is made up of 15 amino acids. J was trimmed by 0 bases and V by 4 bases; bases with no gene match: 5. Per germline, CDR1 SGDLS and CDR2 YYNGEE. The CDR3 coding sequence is TGTGCCAGCAGCACCGGACAGGGGAGCTCCTACGAGCAGTACTTC. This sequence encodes CASSTGQGSSYEQYF.

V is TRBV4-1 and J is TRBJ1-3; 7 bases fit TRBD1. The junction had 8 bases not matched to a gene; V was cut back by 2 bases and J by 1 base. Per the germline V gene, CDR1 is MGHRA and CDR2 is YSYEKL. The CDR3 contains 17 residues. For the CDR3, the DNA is TGCGCCAGCAGCCAACCGCTTCAGGGGGTGTCTGGAAACACCATATATTTT. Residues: CASSQPLQGVSGNTIYF.

The CDR3 protein is CASSPGGPHTDTQYF. The CDR3 region has the DNA TGCGCCAGCAGCCCGGGGGGACCACACACAGATACGCAGTATTTT. This sequence joins TRBV10-1 and TRBJ2-3, with 7 positions matching TRBD2. CDR3 length: 15 amino acids. Per the germline V gene, CDR1 is WNHNN and CDR2 is SYGVQD (reference sequence). V lost 6 bases, J lost 2 bases, and 8 bases stayed unmatched.

This CDR3 is CASSLDDKGLAGRYNEQFF. The CDR3 bases are TGTGCCAGCAGCTTAGACGATAAGGGACTAGCGGGCCGATACAATGAGCAGTTCTTC. V usage is TRBV11-2 and J usage is TRBJ2-1, with 12 bases aligning to TRBD2. The V gene's germline CDR1 is SGHAT and CDR2 FQNNGV. V lost 0 bases, J lost 4 bases, and 10 bases stayed unmatched. The CDR3 extends over 19 amino acids.

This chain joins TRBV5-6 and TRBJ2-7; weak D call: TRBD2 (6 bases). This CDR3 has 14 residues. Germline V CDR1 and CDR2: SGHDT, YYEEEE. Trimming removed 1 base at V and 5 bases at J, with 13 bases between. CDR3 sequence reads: CASSLILAWDEQYF. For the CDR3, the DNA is TGTGCCAGCAGCTTGATACTAGCTTGGGACGAGCAGTACTTC.

CDR3 sequence (DNA): TGTGCCAGCATTCTAGCGGGATCCCTCTACGAGCAGTACTTC. Translating gives CASILAGSLYEQYF. This chain connects TRBV2 to TRBJ2-7; 9 bases fit TRBD2. Germline V CDR1 and CDR2: SNHLY, FYNNEI. The V gene end was trimmed by 7 bases and the J gene end by 3 bases; junction bases not matched to a gene: 7. This CDR3 spans 14 amino acids.

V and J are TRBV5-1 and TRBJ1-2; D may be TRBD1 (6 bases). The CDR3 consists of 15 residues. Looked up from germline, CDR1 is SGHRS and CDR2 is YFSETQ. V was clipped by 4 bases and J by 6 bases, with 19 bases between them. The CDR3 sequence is CASSPHYREEDGYTF. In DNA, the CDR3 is TGCGCCAGCAGCCCTCATTACAGGGAAGAAGATGGCTACACCTTC. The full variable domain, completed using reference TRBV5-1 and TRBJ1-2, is KAGVTQTPRYLIKTRGQQVTLSCSPISGHRSVSWYQQTPGQGLQFLFEYFSETQRNKGNFPGRFSGRQFSNSRSEMNVSTLELGDSALYLCASSPHYREEDGYTFGSGTRLTVV.

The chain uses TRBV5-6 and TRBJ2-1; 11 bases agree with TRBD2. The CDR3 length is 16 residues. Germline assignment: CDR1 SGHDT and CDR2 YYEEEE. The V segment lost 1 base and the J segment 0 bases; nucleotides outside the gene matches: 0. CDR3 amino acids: CASSLTSGGSYNEQFF. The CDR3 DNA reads TGTGCCAGCAGCTTGACTAGCGGGGGCTCCTACAATGAGCAGTTCTTC.

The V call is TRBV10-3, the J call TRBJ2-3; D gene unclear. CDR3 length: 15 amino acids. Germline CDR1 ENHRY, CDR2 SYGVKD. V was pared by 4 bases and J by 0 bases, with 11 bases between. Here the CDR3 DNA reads TGTGCCATCAGTGCTTCGACATCGAGCACAGATACGCAGTATTTT. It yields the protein CAISASTSSTDTQYF.

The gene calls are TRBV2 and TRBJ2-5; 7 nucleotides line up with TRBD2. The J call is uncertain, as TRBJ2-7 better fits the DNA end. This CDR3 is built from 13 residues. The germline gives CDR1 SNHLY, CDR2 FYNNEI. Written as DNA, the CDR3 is TGTGCCAGCAGGGGGGGGAGCGGGGTCGAGCAGTACTTC. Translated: CASRGGSGVEQYF.

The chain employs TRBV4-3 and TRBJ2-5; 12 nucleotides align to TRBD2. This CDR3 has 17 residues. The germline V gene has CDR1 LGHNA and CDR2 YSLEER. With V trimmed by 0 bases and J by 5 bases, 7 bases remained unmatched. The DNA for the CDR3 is TGCGCCAGCAGCCAAGAGGCTAGCGGGGGGGTTTGGGAGACCCAGTACTTC. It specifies CASSQEASGGVWETQYF.

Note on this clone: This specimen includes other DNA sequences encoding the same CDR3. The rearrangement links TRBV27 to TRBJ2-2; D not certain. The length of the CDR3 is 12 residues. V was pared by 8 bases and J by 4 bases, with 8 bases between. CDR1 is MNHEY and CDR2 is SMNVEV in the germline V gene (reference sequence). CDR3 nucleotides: TGTGCCAGCGGCCGTGGCACCGGGGAGCTGTTTTTT. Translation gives CASGRGTGELFF.

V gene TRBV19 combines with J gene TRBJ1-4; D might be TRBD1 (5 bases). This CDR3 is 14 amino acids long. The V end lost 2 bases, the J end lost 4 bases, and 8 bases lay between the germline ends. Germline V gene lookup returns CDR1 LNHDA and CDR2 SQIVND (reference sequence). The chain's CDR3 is CASSISRVNEKLFF. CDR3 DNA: TGTGCCAGTAGTATAAGCAGGGTTAATGAAAAACTGTTTTTT.

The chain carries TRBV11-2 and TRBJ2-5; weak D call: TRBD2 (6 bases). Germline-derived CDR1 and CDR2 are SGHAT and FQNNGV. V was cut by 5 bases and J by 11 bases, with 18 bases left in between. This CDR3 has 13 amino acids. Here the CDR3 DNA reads TGTGCCAGCAGCCCCAATGGGGCACGGGAGCAGTACTTC. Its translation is CASSPNGAREQYF.

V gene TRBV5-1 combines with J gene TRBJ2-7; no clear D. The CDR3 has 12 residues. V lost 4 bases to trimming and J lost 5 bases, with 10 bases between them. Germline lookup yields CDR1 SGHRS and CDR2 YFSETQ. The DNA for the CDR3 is TGCGCCAGCAGCCGAAATGAGGACGAGCAGTACTTC. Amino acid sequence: CASSRNEDEQYF.

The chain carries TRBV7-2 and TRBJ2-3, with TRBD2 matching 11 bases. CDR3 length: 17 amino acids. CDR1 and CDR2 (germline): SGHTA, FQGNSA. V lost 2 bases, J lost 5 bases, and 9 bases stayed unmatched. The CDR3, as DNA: TGTGCCAGCAGCTTACTGGCTAGCGGGGGGCCCAAAGATACGCAGTATTTT. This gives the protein CASSLLASGGPKDTQYF.

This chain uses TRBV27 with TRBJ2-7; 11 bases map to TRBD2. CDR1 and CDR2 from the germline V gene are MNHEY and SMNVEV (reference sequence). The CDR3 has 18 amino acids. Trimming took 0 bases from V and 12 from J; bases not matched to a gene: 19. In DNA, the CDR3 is TGTGCCAGCAGTTTATCTCAGCTAGCGGGAGGCTATGTTTTCCCCCTGTACTTC. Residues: CASSLSQLAGGYVFPLYF.

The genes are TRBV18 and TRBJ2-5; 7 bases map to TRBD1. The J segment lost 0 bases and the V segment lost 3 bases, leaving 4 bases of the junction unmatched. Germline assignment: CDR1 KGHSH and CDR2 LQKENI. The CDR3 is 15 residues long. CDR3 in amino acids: CASSPFQGDQETQYF. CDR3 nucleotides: TGTGCCAGCTCACCTTTTCAGGGGGACCAAGAGACCCAGTACTTC.

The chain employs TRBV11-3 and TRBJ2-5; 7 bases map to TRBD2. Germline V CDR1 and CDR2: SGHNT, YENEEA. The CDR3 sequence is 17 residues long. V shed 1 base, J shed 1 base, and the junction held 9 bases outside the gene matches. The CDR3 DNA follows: TGTGCCAGCAGCTTAGGTCGGCGGGAGCGACCCCAAGAGACCCAGTACTTC. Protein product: CASSLGRRERPQETQYF.

CDR3 DNA: TGTGCCAGCAGGACTAGCGGGGGGGGACGTACGCAGTATTTT. Encoded protein: CASRTSGGGRTQYF. The gene calls are TRBV27 and TRBJ2-3, with TRBD2 identical over 14 bases. The CDR3 totals 14 residues. Germline assignment: CDR1 MNHEY and CDR2 SMNVEV (reference sequence). Losses at the gene ends were 6 bases for V and 8 bases for J; bases not matched to a gene: 4.

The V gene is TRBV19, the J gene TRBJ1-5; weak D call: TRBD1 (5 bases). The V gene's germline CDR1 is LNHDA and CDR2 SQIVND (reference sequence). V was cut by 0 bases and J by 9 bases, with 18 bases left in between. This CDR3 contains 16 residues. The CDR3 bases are TGTGCCAGTAGTATAGAAGGCAGTGGGGGGTTTAGGCCCCAGCATTTT. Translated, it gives CASSIEGSGGFRPQHF.

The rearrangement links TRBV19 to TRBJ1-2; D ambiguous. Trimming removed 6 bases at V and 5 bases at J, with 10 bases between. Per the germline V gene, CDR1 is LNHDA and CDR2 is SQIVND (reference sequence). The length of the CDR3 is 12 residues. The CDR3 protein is CASSPTVYGYTF. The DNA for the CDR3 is TGTGCCAGTAGCCCCACGGTTTATGGCTACACCTTC. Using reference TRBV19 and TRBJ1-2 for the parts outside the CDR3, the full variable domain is DGGITQSPKYLFRKEGQNVTLSCEQNLNHDAMYWYRQDPGQGLRLIYYSQIVNDFQKGDIAEGYSVSREKKESFPLTVTSAQKNPTAFYLCASSPTVYGYTFGSGTRLTVV.

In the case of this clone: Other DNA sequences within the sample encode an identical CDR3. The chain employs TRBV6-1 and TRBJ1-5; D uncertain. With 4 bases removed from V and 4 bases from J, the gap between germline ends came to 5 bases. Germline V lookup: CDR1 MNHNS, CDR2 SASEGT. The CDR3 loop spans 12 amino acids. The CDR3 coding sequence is TGTGCCAGCAGTGGTTCTAATCAGCCCCAGCATTTT. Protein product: CASSGSNQPQHF.

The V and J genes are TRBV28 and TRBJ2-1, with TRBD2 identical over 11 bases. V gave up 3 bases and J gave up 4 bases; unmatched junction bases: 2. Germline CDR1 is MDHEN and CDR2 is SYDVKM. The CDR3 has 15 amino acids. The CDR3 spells CASSFRTSGYNEQFF. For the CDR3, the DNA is TGTGCCAGCAGTTTCCGGACTAGCGGGTACAATGAGCAGTTCTTC.

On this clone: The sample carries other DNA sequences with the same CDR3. CDR3 DNA sequence: TGTGCCAGCAGCTTGGGAGGAAATGAAAAACTGTTTTTT. It is translated as CASSLGGNEKLFF. This rearrangement joins TRBV5-6 to TRBJ1-4; no firm D call. V was cut by 0 bases and J by 5 bases, with 5 bases left in between. From germline, CDR1 is SGHDT and CDR2 YYEEEE. The CDR3 spans 13 residues.

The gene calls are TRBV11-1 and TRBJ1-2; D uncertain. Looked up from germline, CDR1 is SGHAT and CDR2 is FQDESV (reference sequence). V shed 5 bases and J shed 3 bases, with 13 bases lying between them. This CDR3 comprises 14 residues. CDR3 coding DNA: TGTGCCAGCAGCGTGGGCCACTCGGACTATGGCTACACCTTC. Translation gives CASSVGHSDYGYTF.

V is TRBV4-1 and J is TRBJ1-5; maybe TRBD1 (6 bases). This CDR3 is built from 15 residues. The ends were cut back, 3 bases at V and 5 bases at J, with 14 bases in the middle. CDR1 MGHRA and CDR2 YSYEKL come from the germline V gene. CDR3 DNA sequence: TGCGCCAGCAGCCATGCAGGGGCAGGGGATCAGCCCCAGCATTTT. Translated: CASSHAGAGDQPQHF.

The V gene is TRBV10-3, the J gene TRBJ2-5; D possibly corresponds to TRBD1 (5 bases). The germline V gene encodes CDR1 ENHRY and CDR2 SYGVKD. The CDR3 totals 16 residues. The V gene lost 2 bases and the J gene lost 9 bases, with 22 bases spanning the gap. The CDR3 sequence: CAISEGEDKGLAAQYF. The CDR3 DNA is TGTGCCATCAGTGAGGGTGAGGACAAGGGTCTGGCGGCCCAGTACTTC.

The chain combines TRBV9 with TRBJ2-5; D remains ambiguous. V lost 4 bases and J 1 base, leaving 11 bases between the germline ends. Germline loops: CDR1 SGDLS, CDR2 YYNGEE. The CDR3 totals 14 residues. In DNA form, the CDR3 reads TGTGCCAGCAGCCCCGTGGGCACCCAAGAGACCCAGTACTTC. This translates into CASSPVGTQETQYF. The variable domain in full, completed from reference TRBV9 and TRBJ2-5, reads DSGVTQTPKHLITATGQRVTLRCSPRSGDLSVYWYQQSLDQGLQFLIQYYNGEERAKGNILERFSAQQFPDLHSELNLSSLELGDSALYFCASSPVGTQETQYFGPGTRLLVL.